This TCR beta chain was captured by sequencing in a study of beta chain features in type 1 diabetes (dated by TCRdb to 2016 to 2019). Background on the whole study: Patients and healthy donors did not differ in mean age, gender distribution, total cell number or subset yield. Across all samples, fewer than 130 million sorted cells were examined, and cell number per subset correlated strongly with RNA yield. Whereas all 28 donors provided naive and central memory subsets, regulatory and stem cell-like memory subsets were isolated from just 8 patients and about 8 healthy donors. The study compared TCRB repertoires of sorted circulating CD4+ T cell subsets between recently diagnosed type 1 diabetes patients and matched healthy donors. Summary of the overall study and its limitations: Because cDNA rather than genomic DNA was sequenced, highly expressing activated cells could have been over-represented, although no difference in activation and CD3 levels was found between groups. In all four CD4+ subsets, TCRB CDR3 length was moderately but significantly shorter in type 1 diabetes patients. Naive, central memory and regulatory TCRB repertoires appeared more similar among patients than among healthy donors. PCR might favor shorter templates, but patient and control samples were amplified and corrected together, so any skew would affect both groups equally. Only small numbers of individuals were included in the HLA sub-analyses, which left unresolved whether HLA type had any influence on TCRB rearrangement. Patients with type 1 diabetes made fewer insertions and deleted more nucleotides at VDJ recombination sites, implying thymic rearrangement abnormalities.

As regards this clone: Its antigen remains undetermined. Per-nucleotide qualities are absent, and no much larger clonotype sits a single base away. The same CDR3 also results from other DNA sequences found in this sample.

All of the isolated RNA was reverse transcribed with the High Capacity cDNA Reverse Transcription Kit, so expressed TCRB transcripts were sequenced. Deep immunoSEQ sequencing was applied to naive, central memory and regulatory T cell samples, giving an average of around 3.8 million total reads per sample. After sorted cells were lysed in RLT buffer, RNA was extracted with DNase-treated RNeasy Micro or Mini kits, with the choice depending on cell number. To prevent cross-contamination, every cell subset was processed on its own, while patient and healthy donor samples were processed together. Using the immunoSEQ multiplex PCR, TCRB sequences were amplified from cDNA into 87-bp fragments spanning the CDR3 region. Sequencing of the amplicons was performed on the Illumina HiSeq platform. The published analysis was carried out like this. PCR bias was corrected computationally using synthetic template baselines, and reads within Hamming distance 2 were collapsed, with unmergeable singletons discarded. Reads were aligned against IMGT so that V, D and J genes, CDR3 length and insertions or deletions at six rearrangement sites could be assigned. Within each subset, clonotype counts were normalized to sorted cell number, after which true diversity and Gini coefficients were computed with the tcR R package. The overlap coefficient, calculated on TCRB nucleotide sequences, was used to quantify repertoire sharing. As a proxy for the pre-selection repertoire, out-of-frame TCRB sequences from naive cells were analyzed. TCRdb retrieved this table from immuneACCESS and kept in-frame rearrangements only. Not all clones are present; in checked studies, unresolved V genes account for under half, and no reason is known for the remainder. The V and J calls and clone size come from that table; D and trimming were worked out from the DNA. Present in this sample are 200,000 to 250,000 clones, approximately 13% of which were seen just once. Of the sample, roughly 0.019% is held by the ten largest clones.

The CDR3 starts with the cysteine, ends with the phenylalanine, and has 13 residues. The entry retains the CDR3 DNA only, 39 bases that are in frame from base 1. Ends trimmed: V by 5 bases, J by 1 base; bases unmatched to a gene: 1. According to the germline V gene, CDR1 reads SGHTA and CDR2 reads FQGNSA. Each donor gave one peripheral blood draw, about 100 mL on average, collected into heparinised tubes. Naive, central memory, regulatory and stem cell-like memory CD4+ T cells were sorted on a BD FACSAria II using a panel including CD45RO, CCR7, CD25, CD127, CD95 and CD27. All sorted populations exceeded 95% purity. PBMCs were isolated right away by Lymphoprep density gradient centrifugation and were stained directly, without culture. To minimize batch effects, samples were stained and sorted in pairs, one healthy donor with one patient per experiment.

The sequence derives from a man aged 25 to 45 with type 1 diabetes. The chain joins TRBV7-2 to TRBJ1-1; 7 nucleotides in the junction match TRBD1. What was sequenced was naive CD4+ T cells from blood. This specimen's cell subset or site label, interpreted: true naive CD4+ T cells. CDR3 region: CASSRQGNTEAFF. Here is the DNA: TGTGCCAGCAGCCGACAGGGGAACACTGAAGCTTTCTTT.